This T cell receptor beta chain was captured by sequencing in a study of persistence of HIV-infected CD4 T cells. The immunoSEQ assay was version 4, run in survey mode. Assay: immunoSEQ multiplex PCR; the TCRdb copy retains only in-frame clones and omits some. The repertoire has about 36,000 clones, 75% to 90% of them found once; the top ten carry 0.85% to 1%. As regards this clone: Its antigen is unidentified.

Cells were stimulated with overlapping HIV-1 Gag 15-mer peptides. CD40L-negative CD69-negative CD45RO-high memory CD4+ T cells were sorted as populations depleted of antigen-responding cells. Germline V CDR1 and CDR2: LNHDA, SQIVND (reference sequence). V dropped 7 bases and J dropped 2 bases, with 13 bases sitting between them. The CDR3 contains 14 residues. The chain carries TRBV19 and TRBJ2-3; D remains unclear. This material consisted of cultured CD4+ T cells from PBMCs, taken from a patient who received antiretroviral therapy. The clonotype originates from an adult with HIV. The donor label of this sample is uncertain. The CDR3 sequence is CASTIGPLTDTQYF. DNA for the CDR3: TGTGCCAGTACCATAGGTCCCCTCACAGATACGCAGTATTTT.